This T cell receptor (beta chain) originates from a study of early T cells in non-severe SARS-CoV-2 infection. This clonotype was seen at least ten times. CDR1 and CDR2 from the germline V gene are MNHEY and SMNVEV (reference sequence). The CDR3 sequence is 14 residues long. Between the trimmed V and J ends, which lost 5 bases and 1 base, there was a span of 12 bases. TCRdb re-called the 5' RACE reads through MiXCR, storing one row per CDR3 protein. The sample contains tens of thousands of distinct CDR3 sequences, under 5% of which appear only once. Sample: whole blood. V usage is TRBV27 and J usage is TRBJ2-7; D remains ambiguous. The origin of this receptor is an adult who was a healthcare worker with PCR-confirmed SARS-CoV-2 infection or an uninfected control (not recorded which). The CDR3 sequence is CASSPQMNSYEQYF. CDR3 DNA: TGTGCCAGCAGTCCCCAAATGAATTCCTACGAGCAGTACTTC.